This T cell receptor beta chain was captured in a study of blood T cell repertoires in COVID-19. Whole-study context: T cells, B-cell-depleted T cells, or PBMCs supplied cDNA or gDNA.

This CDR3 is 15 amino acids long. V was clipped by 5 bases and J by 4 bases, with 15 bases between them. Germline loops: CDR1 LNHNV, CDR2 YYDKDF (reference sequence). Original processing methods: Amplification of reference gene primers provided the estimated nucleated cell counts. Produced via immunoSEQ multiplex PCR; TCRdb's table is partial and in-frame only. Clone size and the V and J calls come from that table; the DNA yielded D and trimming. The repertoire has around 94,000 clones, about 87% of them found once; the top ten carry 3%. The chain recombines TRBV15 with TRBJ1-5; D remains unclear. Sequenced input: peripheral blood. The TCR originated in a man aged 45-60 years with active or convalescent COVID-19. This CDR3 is CATSFDTTSNQPQHF. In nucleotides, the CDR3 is TGTGCCACCAGCTTCGACACGACAAGTAATCAGCCCCAGCATTTT.